This passage covers 20 T cell receptor beta chains from one sample sequenced in a study of control samples from healthy donors and cancer patients (TCRdb year 2020). The library was generated by the immunoSEQ multiplex PCR assay. TCRdb retrieved this table from immuneACCESS and kept in-frame rearrangements only. Not all clones are present; in checked studies, unresolved V genes account for under half, and no reason is known for the remainder. The sample table records approximately 100,000 clones; roughly 91% of these occur just once. Over 15% of the sample comes from the top ten. The material sequenced was PBMCs. These receptor sequences come from a man between 60 and 75 years old with lung cancer.

This rearrangement joins TRBV11-3 to TRBJ2-1; perhaps D is TRBD1 or TRBD2 (5 bases each). The V gene lost 3 bases and the J gene lost 1 base, with 13 bases spanning the gap. There are 16 residues in the CDR3. The germline gives CDR1 SGHNT, CDR2 YENEEA. The CDR3 protein is CASSFEGTESYNEQFF. For the CDR3, the DNA is TGTGCCAGCAGCTTTGAAGGGACCGAGTCCTACAATGAGCAGTTCTTC.

The chain recombines TRBV5-8 with TRBJ1-4; D gene unclear. Germline V CDR1 and CDR2: SGHTS, YDEGEE. The V end lost 3 bases, the J end lost 8 bases, and 23 bases lay between the germline ends. The CDR3 is made up of 17 amino acids. In nucleotides, the CDR3 is TGTGCCAGCAGCTATTGGATCTCTGCGGGGAGTGGCGAAAAACTGTTTTTT. It translates to CASSYWISAGSGEKLFF. The variable domain in full, with the rest retrieved from reference TRBV5-8 and TRBJ1-4, is EAGVTQSPTHLIKTRGQQATLRCSPISGHTSVYWYQQALGLGLQFLLWYDEGEERNRGNFPPRFSGRQFPNYSSELNVNALELEDSALYLCASSYWISAGSGEKLFFGSGTQLSVL.

V gene TRBV7-9 combines with J gene TRBJ1-3; D is undetermined. Trimming stripped 0 bases from V and 4 bases from J, with 10 bases between. This CDR3 contains 15 residues. Germline assignment: CDR1 SEHNR and CDR2 FQNEAQ (reference sequence). Here the CDR3 reads CASSLALGGGNTIYF. CDR3 in DNA: TGTGCCAGCAGCTTAGCGTTAGGAGGCGGAAACACCATATATTTT.

V is TRBV11-3 and J is TRBJ2-5, with TRBD1 matching 7 bases. The V gene end was trimmed by 5 bases and the J gene end by 1 base; junction bases not matched to a gene: 7. The length of the CDR3 is 15 residues. Germline CDR1 reads SGHNT; CDR2 reads YENEEA. The CDR3 nucleotides read TGTGCCAGCAGCCCAGGACAGGCAACCCAAGAGACCCAGTACTTC. This gives the protein CASSPGQATQETQYF.

The chain couples TRBV15 to TRBJ2-3; D gene ambiguous. Germline CDR1 is LNHNV and CDR2 is YYDKDF (reference sequence). There are 13 residues in the CDR3. Trimming stripped 2 bases from V and 4 bases from J, with 7 bases between. The CDR3 loop reads CATSRSFADTQYF. The CDR3 coding sequence is TGTGCCACCAGCAGATCCTTCGCAGATACGCAGTATTTT.

The chain employs TRBV11-3 and TRBJ1-1, with D hard to call. This CDR3 contains 18 residues. V dropped 0 bases and J dropped 0 bases, with 17 bases sitting between them. CDR1 SGHNT and CDR2 YENEEA come from the germline V gene. CDR3 in amino acids: CASSLDRRHQVLNTEAFF. The CDR3 DNA is TGTGCCAGCAGCTTAGATCGGAGACATCAGGTCCTGAACACTGAAGCTTTCTTT.

The chain employs TRBV7-3 and TRBJ1-2; maybe TRBD1 (5 bases). The CDR3 contains 15 residues. V was pared by 5 bases and J by 3 bases, with 16 bases between. Per the germline V gene, CDR1 is SGHTA and CDR2 is FQGTGA. Here the CDR3 reads CASSLYSVGDYGYTF. CDR3 nucleotide sequence: TGTGCCAGCAGCCTATATAGTGTGGGGGACTATGGCTACACCTTC.

The J gene is TRBJ2-1, the V gene TRBV3-1 (or the pseudogene TRBV3-2), with 9 bases that match TRBD1. Germline V gene data show CDR1 as LGHDT and CDR2 as YNNKEL (reference sequence). The length of the CDR3 is 17 residues. The ends lost 4 bases at V and 9 bases at J; junction bases unmatched: 16. The CDR3 is CASSRRPTGGGRSEQFF. The DNA for the CDR3 is TGTGCCAGCAGCCGGAGGCCAACAGGGGGCGGGAGAAGTGAGCAGTTCTTC.

J is TRBJ1-4 and V is TRBV13; 7 positions match TRBD1. The CDR3 is made up of 14 amino acids. The germline CDR1 and CDR2 sequences are PRHDT and FYEKMQ (reference sequence). V lost 5 bases and J lost 7; bases outside the gene matches: 7. The CDR3 spells CASSQGAGGEKLFF. The DNA of the CDR3 is TGTGCCAGCAGCCAAGGGGCAGGGGGTGAAAAACTGTTTTTT. The variable domain in full, completed from reference TRBV13 and TRBJ1-4, reads AAGVIQSPRHLIKEKRETATLKCYPIPRHDTVYWYQQGPGQDPQFLISFYEKMQSDKGSIPDRFSAQQFSDYHSELNMSSLELGDSALYFCASSQGAGGEKLFFGSGTQLSVL.

This chain connects TRBV19 to TRBJ2-6, with D uncertain. Trimming removed 7 bases from V and 0 bases from J, with 13 bases in between. Germline lookup yields CDR1 LNHDA and CDR2 SQIVND (reference sequence). The CDR3 has 16 amino acids. DNA of the CDR3: TGTGCCAGTAAGGTGGCGGATGGCTCTGGGGCCAACGTCCTGACTTTC. As protein: CASKVADGSGANVLTF.

This clone was seen just once. The V and J genes are TRBV7-7 and TRBJ2-3, with D perhaps matching TRBD1 or TRBD2 (5 bases each). Deletions cut 1 base from V and 4 bases from J, with 15 bases between. From germline, CDR1 is SSHAT and CDR2 FNYEAQ (reference sequence). This CDR3 comprises 16 residues. CDR3 bases: TGTGCCAGCAGCTTAGGGGCAGGGACGACCTCAGATACGCAGTATTTT. Translating it yields CASSLGAGTTSDTQYF.

The rearrangement joins TRBV12-5 to TRBJ1-4, with 8 bases aligning to TRBD1. CDR3 size: 21 residues. Per germline, CDR1 LGHNT and CDR2 FRNRAP. The V segment lost 1 base and the J segment 4 bases; nucleotides outside the gene matches: 20. This CDR3 is CASGLGRRTGLLGTLNEKLFF. DNA of the CDR3: TGTGCTAGTGGTTTGGGCCGCCGGACAGGGTTACTTGGTACCCTTAATGAAAAACTGTTTTTT. Together with reference TRBV12-5 and TRBJ1-4, the CDR3 gives the full variable domain: DARVTQTPRHKVTEMGQEVTMRCQPILGHNTVFWYRQTMMQGLELLAYFRNRAPLDDSGMPKDRFSAEMPDATLATLKIQPSEPRDSAVYFCASGLGRRTGLLGTLNEKLFFGSGTQLSVL.

This clone was seen once. This chain uses TRBV7-2 with TRBJ1-3, with D unclear. The V gene lost 5 bases and the J gene lost 9 bases, with 11 bases spanning the gap. This CDR3 spans 12 amino acids. Per germline, CDR1 SGHTA and CDR2 FQGNSA. CDR3 nucleotides: TGTGCCAGCAGCCTCACTCGAGGCACCATATATTTT. Translation gives CASSLTRGTIYF.

The chain is built from TRBV12-3 or TRBV12-4 and TRBJ2-7, with D unresolved. This CDR3 spans 13 amino acids. V lost 3 bases and J 7 bases, leaving 13 bases between the germline ends. DNA for the CDR3: TGTGCCAGCAGTTTTGGTCTGGCTCGGGAGCAGTACGTC. As protein: CASSFGLAREQYV.

The chain joins TRBV4-2 to TRBJ2-5; TRBD2 matches 9 bases. CDR3 size: 15 residues. Germline loops: CDR1 LGHNA, CDR2 YNFKEQ. The ends lost 3 bases at V and 3 bases at J; junction bases unmatched: 5. CDR3 sequence: CASSQGGGGEETQYF. The CDR3 bases are TGTGCCAGCAGCCAGGGCGGCGGGGGGGAAGAGACCCAGTACTTC.

This sequence joins TRBV2 and TRBJ1-2, with 10 bases lining up with TRBD1. The V and J ends lost 10 bases and 4 bases, in that order; junction bases with no gene match: 18. The germline CDR1 and CDR2 sequences are SNHLY and FYNNEI. This CDR3 is built from 17 residues. The CDR3: CATIPGQGLWGSYGYTF. The CDR3, as DNA: TGTGCCACCATTCCGGGACAGGGGCTTTGGGGCTCCTATGGCTACACCTTC.

The chain is built from TRBV7-9 and TRBJ1-4; 10 nucleotides match TRBD1. J gave up 8 bases and V 5 bases, and 8 bases lay outside the gene matches. The V gene's germline CDR1 is SEHNR and CDR2 FQNEAQ (reference sequence). The CDR3 totals 15 residues. CDR3: CASSPRQGAKEKLFF. As DNA, the CDR3 is TGTGCCAGCAGCCCGAGACAGGGGGCGAAGGAAAAACTGTTTTTT.

J is TRBJ2-7 and V is TRBV2; D remains unclear. The CDR3 loop spans 14 amino acids. Trimming left V 0 bases short and J 6 bases short, with 12 bases between. Germline CDR1 SNHLY, CDR2 FYNNEI. As DNA, the CDR3 is TGTGCCAGCAGTGAAGCGGTCTGGGAAGGCGAGCAGTACTTC. Protein product: CASSEAVWEGEQYF.

By sample share, this clone is medium-sized. This sample includes further DNA sequences coding for the same CDR3. The chain couples TRBV5-6 to TRBJ1-4, with 8 bases that match TRBD1. Germline V CDR1 and CDR2: SGHDT, YYEEEE. The CDR3 is 15 residues long. V shed 0 bases, J shed 6 bases, and the junction held 4 bases outside the gene matches. CDR3 DNA: TGTGCCAGCAGCTTGGGGTGGACAGGGCATGAAAAACTGTTTTTT. Translation: CASSLGWTGHEKLFF.

The chain has TRBV6-2 or TRBV6-3 and TRBJ2-1; TRBD1 aligns across 10 bases. The germline V gene encodes CDR1 MNHEY and CDR2 SVGEGT. The trim removed 0 bases at V and 7 bases at J, leaving 21 bases unmatched. This CDR3 has 21 amino acids. The CDR3 sequence: CASSYSLDWANFDRGRNEQFF. DNA of the CDR3: TGTGCCAGCAGTTACTCTCTTGACTGGGCCAACTTCGACAGGGGGCGAAATGAGCAGTTCTTC.